This is a list of T cell receptor beta chains from one sample in a study of blood T cells in healthy people across ages. From the 5' RACE reads, TCRdb called clonotypes with MiXCR, one entry per CDR3 protein. The sample lists about 1,000,000 distinct CDR3 sequences, around 45% occurring once. The sequencing input was blood. The source of these receptors is an older woman in good health. CDR3s include the opening cysteine and the closing phenylalanine or tryptophan. D genes are given only for firm matches. For some rows the clone size is stated as once, few or many, or as a class when expanded; others skip it.

j_gene: TRBJ2-3; len: 13; d_gene: .; v_gene: TRBV6-6; abundance: .; CDR3nt: TGTGCCAGCAGCTTAACAATGACAGATACGCAGTATTTT; CDR3aa: CASSLTMTDTQYF
j_gene: TRBJ2-3; len: 16; d_gene: TRBD1; v_gene: TRBV9; abundance: .; CDR3nt: TGTGCCAGCAGCGGAGACAGGGGGCTTTCCACAGATACGCAGTATTTT; CDR3aa: CASSGDRGLSTDTQYF
j_gene: TRBJ1-2; len: 15; d_gene: TRBD1; v_gene: TRBV6-6; abundance: few; CDR3nt: TGTGCCAGCAGCCACAATGCACAGGGGGCGGATGGCTACACCTTC; CDR3aa: CASSHNAQGADGYTF
j_gene: TRBJ2-3; len: 14; d_gene: .; v_gene: TRBV19; abundance: .; CDR3nt: TGTGCCAGTAGTAATCCTTTCTTGGCAGATACGCAGTATTTT; CDR3aa: CASSNPFLADTQYF
j_gene: TRBJ2-1; len: 14; d_gene: .; v_gene: TRBV29-1; abundance: .; CDR3nt: TGCAGCGTTGAAACTTTAAGCTCCTACAATGAGCAGTTCTTC; CDR3aa: CSVETLSSYNEQFF
j_gene: TRBJ2-1; len: 13; d_gene: .; v_gene: TRBV29-1; abundance: few; CDR3nt: TGCAGCGCTCGACAGACTACCTACAATGAGCAGTTCTTC; CDR3aa: CSARQTTYNEQFF
j_gene: TRBJ2-5; len: 15; d_gene: .; v_gene: TRBV5-1; abundance: few; CDR3nt: TGCGCCAGCAGCTCGGGTGGAGGGGACCAAGAGACCCAGTACTTC; CDR3aa: CASSSGGGDQETQYF
j_gene: TRBJ2-1; len: 13; d_gene: TRBD2; v_gene: TRBV7-2; abundance: .; CDR3nt: TGTGCCAGCAGCCCATACACTAGCGCCAAGCAGTTCTTC; CDR3aa: CASSPYTSAKQFF
j_gene: TRBJ2-1; len: 13; d_gene: TRBD2; v_gene: TRBV5-1; abundance: many; CDR3nt: TGCGCCAGCAGAGGACTAGTTGGCAATGAGCAGTTCTTC; CDR3aa: CASRGLVGNEQFF
j_gene: TRBJ1-2; len: 13; d_gene: .; v_gene: TRBV12-3/TRBV12-4; abundance: .; CDR3nt: TGTGCCAGCAGTTTATTAACCCTGAGAGGCTACACCTTC; CDR3aa: CASSLLTLRGYTF
j_gene: TRBJ1-2; len: 15; d_gene: .; v_gene: TRBV25-1; abundance: .; CDR3nt: TGTGCCAGCAGTGAGGGGGGGGTCCTAAACTATGGCTACACCTTC; CDR3aa: CASSEGGVLNYGYTF
j_gene: TRBJ2-1; len: 16; d_gene: .; v_gene: TRBV5-6; abundance: few; CDR3nt: TGTGCCAGCAGCTTGGAAAGGGAGGCCCCGTACAATGAGCAGTTCTTC; CDR3aa: CASSLEREAPYNEQFF
j_gene: TRBJ1-2; len: 12; d_gene: .; v_gene: TRBV27; abundance: few; CDR3nt: TGTGCCAGCGGCGTAAGCCGTGCTGGCTACACCTTC; CDR3aa: CASGVSRAGYTF
j_gene: TRBJ2-1; len: 12; d_gene: TRBD2; v_gene: TRBV3-1; abundance: .; CDR3nt: TGTGCCAGCAGCCGGGGGGGTTTCGAGCAGTTCTTC; CDR3aa: CASSRGGFEQFF
j_gene: TRBJ2-4; len: 15; d_gene: .; v_gene: TRBV7-9; abundance: .; CDR3nt: TGTGCCAGCAGCTTAGGGAATTTAGCCAAAAACATTCAGTACTTC; CDR3aa: CASSLGNLAKNIQYF
j_gene: TRBJ2-3; len: 16; d_gene: TRBD2; v_gene: TRBV20-1; abundance: few; CDR3nt: TGCAGTGCTAGAGTAGGCGGGAGATCTTTCACAGATACGCAGTATTTT; CDR3aa: CSARVGGRSFTDTQYF
j_gene: TRBJ2-5; len: 15; d_gene: TRBD1; v_gene: TRBV28; abundance: few; CDR3nt: TGTGCCAGCAGCCTTCCGTGGGACAGGGGTGAGACCCAGTACTTC; CDR3aa: CASSLPWDRGETQYF
j_gene: TRBJ2-5; len: 15; d_gene: .; v_gene: TRBV5-6; abundance: .; CDR3nt: TGTGCCAGCAGCTTGTTGCAGGGCTCTAGTGAGACCCAGTACTTC; CDR3aa: CASSLLQGSSETQYF
j_gene: TRBJ2-3; len: 16; d_gene: TRBD2; v_gene: TRBV29-1; abundance: many; CDR3nt: TGCAGCGTTGAAGGGACTAGCGGGAGAGGTGGAGATACGCAGTATTTT; CDR3aa: CSVEGTSGRGGDTQYF
j_gene: TRBJ1-6; len: 14; d_gene: .; v_gene: TRBV25-1; abundance: few; CDR3nt: TGTGCCAGCAGTGATGGGACGGGGCGGTCACCCCTCCACTTT; CDR3aa: CASSDGTGRSPLHF
j_gene: TRBJ2-7; len: 14; d_gene: TRBD2; v_gene: TRBV20-1; abundance: .; CDR3nt: TGCAGTGCTTTTCAGCGGGAGAGGGCCTACGAGCAGTACTTC; CDR3aa: CSAFQRERAYEQYF
j_gene: TRBJ2-1; len: 17; d_gene: TRBD2; v_gene: TRBV25-1; abundance: .; CDR3nt: TGTGCCAGCAGTGGAGATCTGCTAGCGGGATCCTACAATGAGCAGTTCTTC; CDR3aa: CASSGDLLAGSYNEQFF
j_gene: TRBJ2-5; len: 15; d_gene: .; v_gene: TRBV2; abundance: .; CDR3nt: TGTGCCAGCAGGCCTCTGCAGACACCGGGAGAGACCCAGTACTTC; CDR3aa: CASRPLQTPGETQYF
j_gene: TRBJ2-7; len: 13; d_gene: .; v_gene: TRBV29-1; abundance: .; CDR3nt: TGCAGCGTTGAAGATCCCTTATCCTACGAGCGGTACTTC; CDR3aa: CSVEDPLSYERYF
j_gene: TRBJ2-7; len: 16; d_gene: TRBD2; v_gene: TRBV4-2; abundance: .; CDR3nt: TGTGCCAGCAGCCAAGTCCCCGGTAGCGGGAGTTACGAGCAGTACTTC; CDR3aa: CASSQVPGSGSYEQYF
j_gene: TRBJ2-1; len: 15; d_gene: .; v_gene: TRBV4-1; abundance: .; CDR3nt: TGCGCCAGTAGCCAACCCGACAGGATCCAAGAGACCCAGTTCTTC; CDR3aa: CASSQPDRIQETQFF
j_gene: TRBJ2-7; len: 13; d_gene: .; v_gene: TRBV21-1; abundance: once; CDR3nt: TGTGCCAGCAGCAAAGAGGGACGGAACGAGCAGTACTTC; CDR3aa: CASSKEGRNEQYF
j_gene: TRBJ2-1; len: 14; d_gene: TRBD2; v_gene: TRBV7-9; abundance: .; CDR3nt: TGTGCCAGCAGCTCTGGGCTAGCGGGGTATGAGCAGTTCTTC; CDR3aa: CASSSGLAGYEQFF
j_gene: TRBJ1-5; len: 13; d_gene: .; v_gene: TRBV14; abundance: .; CDR3nt: TGTGCCAGCAGCCAAGACTGGGCTCAGCCCCAGCATTTT; CDR3aa: CASSQDWAQPQHF
j_gene: TRBJ2-7; len: 12; d_gene: TRBD1; v_gene: TRBV12-3/TRBV12-4; abundance: .; CDR3nt: TGTGCCAGCAGTTTAGCGCGGACAGGCCAGTACTTC; CDR3aa: CASSLARTGQYF
j_gene: TRBJ2-1; len: 13; d_gene: TRBD1; v_gene: TRBV6-1; abundance: few; CDR3nt: TGTGCCAGCAGTGAGGCGGACAGGGGCCGTCAGTTCTTC; CDR3aa: CASSEADRGRQFF
j_gene: TRBJ2-7; len: 17; d_gene: .; v_gene: TRBV5-6; abundance: .; CDR3nt: TGTGCCAGCAGAATCTCAGGGGCGGCGGGAAAAGTCCACGAGCAGTACTTC; CDR3aa: CASRISGAAGKVHEQYF
j_gene: TRBJ2-2; len: 15; d_gene: .; v_gene: TRBV30; abundance: .; CDR3nt: TGTGCCTGGAGTATGAACCGTACGAACACCGGGGAGCTGTTTTTT; CDR3aa: CAWSMNRTNTGELFF
j_gene: TRBJ1-2; len: 17; d_gene: TRBD1; v_gene: TRBV9; abundance: once; CDR3nt: TGTGCCAGCAGCGTAGATCCCGACCCCTGGGACAGGGCTGGCTACACCTTC; CDR3aa: CASSVDPDPWDRAGYTF
j_gene: TRBJ2-7; len: 15; d_gene: TRBD1; v_gene: TRBV6-6; abundance: .; CDR3nt: TGTGCCAGCAGTTACTCGACAGGGGCTTGGTACGAGCAGTACTTC; CDR3aa: CASSYSTGAWYEQYF
j_gene: TRBJ2-6; len: 16; d_gene: .; v_gene: TRBV6-5; abundance: .; CDR3nt: TGTGCCAGCAGTTACTCACCCCCAGGGGGGGCCAACGTCCTGACTTTC; CDR3aa: CASSYSPPGGANVLTF
j_gene: TRBJ2-5; len: 14; d_gene: .; v_gene: TRBV20-1; abundance: once; CDR3nt: TGCAGTGCTAGTAGGCAGGTTGCTGGGGAGACCCAGTACTTC; CDR3aa: CSASRQVAGETQYF
j_gene: TRBJ2-3; len: 15; d_gene: .; v_gene: TRBV11-2; abundance: once; CDR3nt: TGTGCCAGCAGGACCGGGACAAGGGTCACAGATACGCAGTATTTT; CDR3aa: CASRTGTRVTDTQYF
j_gene: TRBJ2-3; len: 15; d_gene: TRBD2; v_gene: TRBV5-6; abundance: few; CDR3nt: TGTGCCAGCAGCTTTCAAACTAGCGGCTCAGATACGCAGTATTTT; CDR3aa: CASSFQTSGSDTQYF
j_gene: TRBJ1-2; len: 13; d_gene: .; v_gene: TRBV20-1; abundance: .; CDR3nt: TGCAGTGCCATGTTGGGGGTACCGGATGGCTACACCTTC; CDR3aa: CSAMLGVPDGYTF
j_gene: TRBJ1-2; len: 13; d_gene: .; v_gene: TRBV12-5; abundance: .; CDR3nt: TGTGCTAGTGGTTTAGGTGGGGCTGGTGGCTACACCTTC; CDR3aa: CASGLGGAGGYTF
j_gene: TRBJ2-7; len: 17; d_gene: TRBD1; v_gene: TRBV5-5; abundance: .; CDR3nt: TGTGCCAGCAGCGAGTACGGGACAGGGATGAACTCCTACGAGCAGTACTTC; CDR3aa: CASSEYGTGMNSYEQYF
j_gene: TRBJ2-1; len: 17; d_gene: TRBD2; v_gene: TRBV7-2; abundance: .; CDR3nt: TGTGCCAGCAGCTTAAGAGTGTGGCGGGAGGGTTACAATGAGCAGTTCTTC; CDR3aa: CASSLRVWREGYNEQFF
j_gene: TRBJ2-7; len: 15; d_gene: TRBD2; v_gene: TRBV11-2; abundance: .; CDR3nt: TGTGCCGGCAGCTTAACTAGCGGGTTCTCCTACGAGCAGTACTTC; CDR3aa: CAGSLTSGFSYEQYF
j_gene: TRBJ2-1; len: 19; d_gene: TRBD2; v_gene: TRBV29-1; abundance: once; CDR3nt: TGCAGCGTTGGCGGTGGGTGGCCTAGCGGGAGGGGGTCCTACAATGAGCAGTTCTTC; CDR3aa: CSVGGGWPSGRGSYNEQFF
j_gene: TRBJ2-4; len: 16; d_gene: TRBD2; v_gene: TRBV7-2; abundance: .; CDR3nt: TGTGCCAGCAGCTCTAGAGGGACTAGCGGGAATGACATTCAGTACTTC; CDR3aa: CASSSRGTSGNDIQYF
j_gene: TRBJ2-7; len: 15; d_gene: .; v_gene: TRBV10-3; abundance: .; CDR3nt: TGTGCCATCAGTGAGTCGACGGAGGCGGGTTACGAGCAGTACTTC; CDR3aa: CAISESTEAGYEQYF
j_gene: TRBJ1-2; len: 12; d_gene: .; v_gene: TRBV20-1; abundance: .; CDR3nt: TGCAGTAATAACGGCCTCAATGAGGAATACACCTTC; CDR3aa: CSNNGLNEEYTF
j_gene: TRBJ2-7; len: 13; d_gene: .; v_gene: TRBV7-2; abundance: few; CDR3nt: TGTGCCAGCAGTGATTTAGTTTCCTACGAGCAGTACTTC; CDR3aa: CASSDLVSYEQYF
j_gene: TRBJ2-4; len: 16; d_gene: .; v_gene: TRBV5-5; abundance: .; CDR3nt: TGTGCCAGCAGCTTTGGTTCTTCGATAGCCAAAAACATTCAGTACTTC; CDR3aa: CASSFGSSIAKNIQYF